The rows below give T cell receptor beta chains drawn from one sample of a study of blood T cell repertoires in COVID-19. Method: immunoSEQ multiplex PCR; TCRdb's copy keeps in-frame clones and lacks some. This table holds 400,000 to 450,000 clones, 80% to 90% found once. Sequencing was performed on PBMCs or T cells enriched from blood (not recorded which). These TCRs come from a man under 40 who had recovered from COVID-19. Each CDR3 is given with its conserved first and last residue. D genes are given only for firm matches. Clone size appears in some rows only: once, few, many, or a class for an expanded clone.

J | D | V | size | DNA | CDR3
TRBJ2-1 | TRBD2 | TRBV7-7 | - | TGTGCCAGCAGCTTAAGTGGGACTAGCGGAGGGGGTGAGCAGTTCTTC | CASSLSGTSGGGEQFF
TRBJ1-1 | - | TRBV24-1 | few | TGTGCCACCAGTGATTTCTTAAACGGTGAAGCTTTCTTT | CATSDFLNGEAFF
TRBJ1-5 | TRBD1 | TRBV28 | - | TGTGCCATCGACAGGGGGAATCAGCCCCAGCATTTT | CAIDRGNQPQHF
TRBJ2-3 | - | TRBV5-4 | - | TGTGCCAGCAGAGACGCCCGCGACAGGATCGCAGATACGCAGTATTTT | CASRDARDRIADTQYF
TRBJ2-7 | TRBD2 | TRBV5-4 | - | TGTGCCAGCAGCCGGGGGACTAGCGGGAGTTATACCCTCTCCGAGCAGTACTTC | CASSRGTSGSYTLSEQYF
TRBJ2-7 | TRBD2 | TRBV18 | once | TGTGCCAGCTCACCCGGGGGGGGTGAGCAGTACTTC | CASSPGGGEQYF
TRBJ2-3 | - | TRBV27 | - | TGTGCCAGCAGTCTAAACACAGATACGCAGTATTTT | CASSLNTDTQYF
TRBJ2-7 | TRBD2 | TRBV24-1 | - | TGTGCCACCAGTGACTCGACTAGCGGGAGGCTCTACGAGCAGTACTTC | CATSDSTSGRLYEQYF
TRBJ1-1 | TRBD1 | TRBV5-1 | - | TGCGCCAGCAGCCGAGTGAGCGGACAGGGGAACACTGAAGCTTTCTTT | CASSRVSGQGNTEAFF
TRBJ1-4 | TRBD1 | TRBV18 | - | TGTGCCAGCTCACCCGGGACAGGGGGCGCGAGTGAAAAACTGTTTTTT | CASSPGTGGASEKLFF
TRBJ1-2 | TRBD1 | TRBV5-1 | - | TGCGCCAGCGCCTCAGGGGGCGTAAACTATGGCTACACCTTC | CASASGGVNYGYTF
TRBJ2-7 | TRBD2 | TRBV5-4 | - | TGTGCCAGCAGCCAAGACGTAGCGGGATCGTCCTCCGAGCAGTACTTC | CASSQDVAGSSSEQYF
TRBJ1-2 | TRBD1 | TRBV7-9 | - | TGTGCCAGCAGCAAAGGGAGAAACCGGGACAGCTATGGCTACACCTTC | CASSKGRNRDSYGYTF
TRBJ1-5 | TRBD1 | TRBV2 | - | TGTGCCAGCAGTCTCGACAGGGGGAGTCAGCCCCAGCATTTT | CASSLDRGSQPQHF
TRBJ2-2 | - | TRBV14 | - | TGTGCCAGCAGTTCAGGGGTAACCGGGGAGCTGTTTTTT | CASSSGVTGELFF
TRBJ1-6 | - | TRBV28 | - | TGTGCCAGCAGTTTTCTGACCCAGGGTTCCCTCCACTTT | CASSFLTQGSLHF
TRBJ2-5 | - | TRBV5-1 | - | TGCGCCAGCAGTTGGCAGGGGAGTTCGCAAGAGACCCAGTACTTC | CASSWQGSSQETQYF